The 17 T cell receptor beta chains below all came from one sample that was sequenced in a study of blood T cells in healthy people across ages. A sample-barcoded 5' primer and a J-beta primer mix were used in a second PCR of about 6 to 11 cycles. TCRdb re-derived calls from the 5' RACE reads in MiXCR, one entry per CDR3 protein. The data hold about 930,000 distinct CDR3 sequences, with roughly 28% observed a single time. These data also formed part of another study, on T cells of mothers and their children.

The sample taken for sequencing was blood. The receptors were gathered from a woman aged 40-49 years in good health.

The chain combines TRBV27 with TRBJ1-5, with D unresolved. The germline V gene encodes CDR1 MNHEY and CDR2 SMNVEV (reference sequence). V lost 0 bases to trimming and J lost 7 bases, with 16 bases between them. The length of the CDR3 is 16 residues. CDR3 DNA: TGTGCCAGCAGTTTATCACCCAGAACCCGAGGGCAGCCCCAGCATTTT. Translated, it gives CASSLSPRTRGQPQHF.

This clonotype was found many times. V is TRBV3-1 and J is TRBJ1-1; D gene uncertain. Germline values: CDR1 LGHDT, CDR2 YNNKEL (reference sequence). CDR3 length equals 13 residues. V was cut by 0 bases and J by 6 bases, with 8 bases left in between. The CDR3 DNA follows: TGTGCCAGCAGCCAAGACCAGTTTTCTGAAGCTTTCTTT. Its translation: CASSQDQFSEAFF. Filled out from reference TRBV3-1 and TRBJ1-1, the complete variable domain reads DTAVSQTPKYLVTQMGNDKSIKCEQNLGHDTMYWYKQDSKKFLKIMFSYNNKELIINETVPNRFSPKSPDKAHLNLHINSLELGDSAVYFCASSQDQFSEAFFGQGTRLTVV.

The rearrangement links TRBV7-9 to TRBJ2-7; maybe TRBD1 (7 bases). The germline V and J ends were trimmed by 4 bases and 4 bases, with 17 bases remaining between them. This CDR3 contains 15 residues. The germline gives CDR1 SEHNR, CDR2 FQNEAQ (reference sequence). The CDR3 region is CASSSRGASIYEQYF. CDR3 DNA: TGTGCCAGCAGCTCCAGGGGGGCCAGTATTTACGAGCAGTACTTC.

Only a few counts were recorded for this clonotype. The chain recombines TRBV29-1 with TRBJ1-2, with 7 nucleotides matching TRBD1. The CDR3 covers 13 residues. V dropped 3 bases and J dropped 7; count of bases not matched to a gene: 8. Germline lookup yields CDR1 SQVTM and CDR2 ANQGSEA. CDR3 bases: TGCAGCGTTGAGTTGGAAGGGGGCTTTGGCTACACCTTC. Translating it yields CSVELEGGFGYTF.

The V gene is TRBV7-9, the J gene TRBJ2-3; no firm D call. The V gene's germline CDR1 is SEHNR and CDR2 FQNEAQ (reference sequence). The CDR3 consists of 12 residues. Trimming pared 11 bases from V and 1 base from J, leaving 10 bases between. The CDR3 DNA is TGTGCCGGCGGTGGGGGCACAGATACGCAGTATTTT. It translates to CAGGGGTDTQYF.

This clonotype was counted only a few times. The CDR3 DNA is TGTGCCAGCTCACCACCACTAGCGGGGGCAGGAGAGCAGTACTTC. Its translation: CASSPPLAGAGEQYF. V usage is TRBV18 and J usage is TRBJ2-4; 11 nucleotides agree with TRBD2. The germline CDR1 and CDR2 sequences are KGHSH and LQKENI. V dropped 0 bases and J dropped 13; count of bases not matched to a gene: 8. The CDR3 contains 15 residues.

V and J are TRBV12-3 or TRBV12-4 and TRBJ1-5; D unclear. CDR3 size: 12 residues. V was trimmed by 1 base and J by 11 bases, leaving 9 bases between them. The CDR3 is CASSLGPQTQHF. CDR3 nucleotide sequence: TGTGCCAGCAGTTTAGGGCCCCAGACCCAGCATTTT.

There are many counts of this clonotype. The CDR3 spells CASTSGDYEQYF. CDR3 in DNA: TGTGCCAGCACTAGCGGAGACTACGAGCAGTACTTC. J is TRBJ2-7 and V is TRBV28, with 7 bases lining up with TRBD2. This CDR3 contains 12 residues. CDR1 and CDR2 (germline): MDHEN, SYDVKM. The trim removed 7 bases at V and 3 bases at J, leaving 3 bases unmatched.

In this sample, this clonotype turned up many times. This sequence joins TRBV7-3 and TRBJ2-3; a possible D gene is TRBD2 (5 bases). Trimming stripped 2 bases from V and 3 bases from J, with 6 bases between. CDR1 SGHTA and CDR2 FQGTGA come from the germline V gene. This CDR3 is built from 13 residues. The CDR3 spells CASSLPGTDTQYF. The DNA of the CDR3 is TGTGCCAGCAGCTTACCGGGGACAGATACGCAGTATTTT. Full variable domain (outside the CDR3, taken from reference TRBV7-3 and TRBJ2-3): GAGVSQTPSNKVTEKGKYVELRCDPISGHTALYWYRQSLGQGPEFLIYFQGTGAADDSGLPNDRFFAVRPEGSVSTLKIQRTERGDSAVYLCASSLPGTDTQYFGPGTRLTVL.

This clonotype occurred a few times. This rearrangement joins TRBV5-6 to TRBJ2-1; 9 bases agree with TRBD2. The CDR3 contains 15 residues. Germline V gene lookup returns CDR1 SGHDT and CDR2 YYEEEE. Trimming at V came to 1 base and at J to 4 bases, leaving 3 bases not matched to a gene. The CDR3 sequence is CASSLKAGGYNEQFF. Written as DNA, the CDR3 is TGTGCCAGCAGCTTGAAAGCGGGGGGATACAATGAGCAGTTCTTC.

To note about this clonotype: The final CDR3 position lacks the conserved phenylalanine or tryptophan, pointing to a likely read error. The rearrangement joins TRBV6-6 to TRBJ2-3; no clear D. The CDR3 extends over 12 amino acids. The V end lost 8 bases, the J end lost 2 bases, and 8 bases lay between the germline ends. The germline V gene encodes CDR1 MNHNY and CDR2 SVGAGI (reference sequence). CDR3 in DNA: TGTGCCAGCCAGGAGTACACAGATACGCAGTATGTT. As protein: CASQEYTDTQYV.

This clonotype was recorded many times. This chain connects TRBV11-2 to TRBJ2-5; 8 bases match TRBD1. V was clipped by 5 bases and J by 4 bases; unmatched bases: 3. This CDR3 is 13 amino acids long. Per germline, CDR1 SGHAT and CDR2 FQNNGV. As DNA, the CDR3 is TGTGCCAGCAGCGAAGACAGGGGAGAGACCCAGTACTTC. Its protein is CASSEDRGETQYF.

The rearrangement links TRBV7-2 to TRBJ2-1, with 9 bases fitting TRBD1. With V trimmed by 4 bases and J by 3 bases, 13 bases remained unmatched. The CDR3 has 18 amino acids. Per germline, CDR1 SGHTA and CDR2 FQGNSA. The CDR3 sequence: CASSSNIIGTGNYNEQFF. CDR3 bases: TGTGCCAGCAGCTCCAATATTATTGGGACAGGGAACTACAATGAGCAGTTCTTC.

The J gene is TRBJ2-5, the V gene TRBV6-1; D is perhaps TRBD1 (8 bases). Germline V gene sequence: CDR1 MNHNS, CDR2 SASEGT. The length of the CDR3 is 13 residues. The ends were cut back, 6 bases at V and 5 bases at J, with 13 bases in the middle. The CDR3 is CASRVQGGETQYF. The CDR3 DNA reads TGTGCCAGCAGGGTACAGGGGGGGGAGACCCAGTACTTC.

This clonotype was picked up many times. The chain uses TRBV28 and TRBJ2-7; TRBD1 matches at 8 bases. The germline V gene encodes CDR1 MDHEN and CDR2 SYDVKM. This CDR3 has 14 residues. Trimming removed 8 bases from V and 6 bases from J; junction bases left unmatched: 12. In DNA, the CDR3 is TGTGCCAGCGGGGGATGGGACAGGATCCGCGAGCAGTACTTC. Translation: CASGGWDRIREQYF.

The chain recombines TRBV7-3 with TRBJ2-1, with 8 bases lining up with TRBD2. CDR3 size: 15 residues. CDR1 is SGHTA, CDR2 FQGTGA, per germline. J lost 3 bases, V lost 5 bases, and 6 bases had no gene match. CDR3 protein: CASSRRTSFYNEQFF. Here the CDR3 DNA reads TGTGCCAGCAGCCGAAGGACTAGCTTCTACAATGAGCAGTTCTTC.

The gene calls are TRBV24-1 and TRBJ2-2; D uncertain. This CDR3 region has 17 residues. The V end lost 0 bases, the J end lost 3 bases, and 13 bases lay between the germline ends. The germline CDR1 and CDR2 sequences are KGHDR and SFDVKD. CDR3 residues: CATSDLSGGWDTGELFF. The CDR3, as DNA: TGTGCCACCAGTGATTTGTCGGGCGGCTGGGACACCGGGGAGCTGTTTTTT.